The clone carrying this TCR beta chain appeared a few times. Its antigen is currently unknown. Deletions cut 7 bases from V and 5 bases from J, with 15 bases between. The CDR3 is 13 residues long. Germline CDR1 and CDR2: ENHRY and SYGVKD. The data originate from a study of identical twins. General study findings and limits: Analyses of zero insertions could be partly confounded by invariant MAIT and iNKT cells. Models underestimated TCR alpha sharing (out-of-frame) in monozygotic twins.

TCRdb re-derived calls from the 5' RACE reads in MiXCR, one entry per CDR3 protein. The sample records roughly 750,000 distinct CDR3 sequences, around 21% being singletons. This same sample was also taken into another study, of T cells expressing NK-cell markers. That source notes: NKG2C+ dominant clonotypes from 5 to 7 donors made up roughly 1.0-7.0% of CD8+ T cells.

The source is a woman aged 18-35 years in good health. Sample: PBMCs. This chain joins TRBV10-3 and TRBJ2-7; TRBD2 is a possible D gene (7 bases). This CDR3 is CAIKGEGLDEQYF. DNA of the CDR3: TGTGCCATCAAGGGGGAGGGCCTCGACGAGCAGTACTTC.